This TCR beta chain was profiled in a study of sequential checkpoint blockade in melanoma. Across the whole study: After both sequences, patients received maintenance nivolumab.

Trimming removed 0 bases at V and 3 bases at J, with 12 bases between. This CDR3 region has 15 residues. The V gene's germline CDR1 is PRHDT and CDR2 FYEKMQ (reference sequence). The method was immunoSEQ multiplex PCR; TCRdb's version includes in-frame clones alone and lacks a portion of them. There are 17,000 or so clones in the sample; over 60% occur only once, and about a fifth lies in the top ten. The treatment was: randomized to nivolumab then ipilimumab (arm A) or the reverse (arm B). From thawed PBMCs, live CD3+CD8+ cells negative for CD19 and CD56 were sorted. This TCR came from a human donor with melanoma. The sample here was CD8+ T cells sorted from blood (inferred from file names), taken from a patient given nivolumab and ipilimumab in sequence. The chain carries TRBV13 and TRBJ2-7, with a weak D call TRBD1 (5 bases). The CDR3 nucleotides are TGTGCCAGCAGCTTAGGCCTCAGGGTCAGCTACGAGCAGTACTTC. It is translated as CASSLGLRVSYEQYF.